These 22 T cell receptor beta chains were sequenced from one sample in a study of human T cells and chemical hapten exposure. Time point noted: patch test 1, 2 weeks after DPC sensitization. Treatment noted: therapeutic diphenylcyclopropenone sensitization with weekly scalp DPC. A single record per CDR3 protein comes from TCRdb applying MiXCR to the RACE reads. The sample carries around 380,000 distinct CDR3 sequences, roughly 5% recorded once. The sample in question was whole blood, obtained in connection with sensitization to the hapten diphenylcyclopropenone (DPC). Receptor source: a woman in her forties or fifties with alopecia areata. Some clones in this sample may be carry-over from other donors' samples.

This clonotype was seen many times. The chain uses TRBV20-1 and TRBJ1-2; D not resolved. This CDR3 spans 11 amino acids. Germline-derived CDR1 and CDR2 are DFQATT and SNEGSKA (reference sequence). V was trimmed by 7 bases and J by 3 bases, leaving 9 bases between them. In DNA, the CDR3 is TGCAGTGTGCCCGGGGACTATGGCTACACCTTC. Amino acids: CSVPGDYGYTF.

This clonotype has at least ten counts. V and J are TRBV12-3 or TRBV12-4 and TRBJ2-1, with D perhaps assigned TRBD1 or TRBD2 (5 bases each). With 3 bases removed from V and 8 bases from J, the gap between germline ends came to 8 bases. This CDR3 comprises 12 residues. CDR3 in DNA: TGTGCCAGCAGTTTTGAGGGGTATGAGCAGTTCTTC. Translating gives CASSFEGYEQFF.

This clonotype has a count of ten or more. The V call is TRBV28, the J call TRBJ1-2, with 9 nucleotides matching TRBD1. The germline gives CDR1 MDHEN, CDR2 SYDVKM. This CDR3 spans 14 amino acids. The ends lost 5 bases at V and 8 bases at J; junction bases unmatched: 9. CDR3 region: CASSTRDRVSGYTF. CDR3 nucleotides: TGTGCCAGCAGTACCCGGGACAGGGTGAGCGGCTACACCTTC.

This clonotype was recorded many times. This chain links TRBV7-3 with TRBJ2-2, with D possibly called TRBD1 or TRBD2 (6 bases each). The V gene's germline CDR1 is SGHTA and CDR2 FQGTGA. The CDR3 extends over 15 amino acids. Trimming took off 2 bases at V and 3 bases at J, with 10 bases between the two ends. CDR3 coding DNA: TGTGCCAGCAGCTTATACAGGGAGGACACCGGGGAGCTGTTTTTT. Translating gives CASSLYREDTGELFF.

In its sample, this clonotype was seen a few times. The V and J genes are TRBV7-3 and TRBJ1-6; the D is unclear. The V end was cut by 1 base, the J end by 8 bases, with 6 bases between. This CDR3 has 13 residues. Germline V gene sequence: CDR1 SGHTA, CDR2 FQGTGA. The CDR3 bases are TGTGCCAGCAGCTTAAGTTCTGATTCACCCCTCCACTTT. Translation gives CASSLSSDSPLHF.

This clonotype was observed a handful of times. The chain employs TRBV10-2 and TRBJ1-4, with D perhaps TRBD1 (6 bases). Trimming shortened V by 3 bases and J by 3 bases, and 11 bases separated the two germline ends. Per the germline V gene, CDR1 is WSHSY and CDR2 is SAAADI. CDR3 length: 15 amino acids. The CDR3 DNA reads TGCGCCAGCAGTGAAGGGGGATCGCCTAATGAAAAACTGTTTTTT. Translating gives CASSEGGSPNEKLFF.

This clonotype was detected ten times or more. The chain carries TRBV7-6 and TRBJ2-1; 7 bases line up with TRBD2. Germline CDR1 SGHVS, CDR2 FNYEAQ. The CDR3 spans 15 residues. The trim removed 3 bases at V and 8 bases at J, leaving 10 bases unmatched. CDR3 region: CASSFSAGESHEQFF. The CDR3 DNA sequence: TGTGCCAGCAGCTTCTCGGCGGGAGAATCTCATGAGCAGTTCTTC.

This clonotype was found many times. The rearrangement joins TRBV20-1 to TRBJ2-1; D remains unclear. Per the germline V gene, CDR1 is DFQATT and CDR2 is SNEGSKA (reference sequence). This CDR3 has 12 residues. V gave up 6 bases and J gave up 4 bases, with 10 bases separating them. The CDR3 here is CSAWTVYNEQFF. CDR3 DNA: TGCAGTGCCTGGACCGTTTACAATGAGCAGTTCTTC.

The genes are TRBV25-1 and TRBJ2-7; D is ambiguous. The CDR3 consists of 12 residues. CDR1 is MGHDK, CDR2 SYGVNS, per germline. The ends were cut back, 8 bases at V and 3 bases at J, with 11 bases in the middle. The CDR3, as DNA: TGTGCCAGCCGAAACCCCCGCTACGAGCAGTACTTC. Amino acid sequence: CASRNPRYEQYF.

The table lists this clonotype with many counts. J is TRBJ1-1 and V is TRBV5-1; D ambiguous. The V end lost 0 bases, the J end lost 2 bases, and 11 bases lay between the germline ends. The germline V gene has CDR1 SGHRS and CDR2 YFSETQ. This CDR3 contains 15 residues. CDR3: CASSLGQARNTEAFF. Here the CDR3 DNA reads TGCGCCAGCAGCTTGGGCCAGGCCCGAAACACTGAAGCTTTCTTT.

The table lists this clonotype with many counts. The gene calls are TRBV12-3 or TRBV12-4 and TRBJ2-7; TRBD2 agrees at 10 bases. CDR3 size: 15 residues. V lost 4 bases to trimming and J lost 7 bases; unmatched junction nucleotides: 10. This CDR3 reads CASSSPAGGPEEQYF. DNA for the CDR3: TGTGCCAGCAGTTCCCCAGCGGGAGGGCCAGAAGAGCAGTACTTC.

This clonotype was recorded at least ten times. The chain recombines TRBV4-1 with TRBJ2-4; D gene uncertain. Germline V CDR1 and CDR2: MGHRA, YSYEKL. V was trimmed by 0 bases and J by 8 bases, leaving 11 bases between them. There are 14 residues in the CDR3. The CDR3 protein is CASSQDTAKDIQYF. The CDR3 coding sequence is TGCGCCAGCAGCCAAGACACAGCGAAAGACATTCAGTACTTC.

This chain joins TRBV6-5 and TRBJ1-1; D uncertain. This CDR3 is built from 14 residues. Germline V CDR1 and CDR2: MNHEY, SVGAGI. Trimming took 2 bases from V and 4 from J, leaving 11 bases between them. This CDR3 reads CASSYGAKGTEAFF. Here the CDR3 DNA reads TGTGCCAGCAGTTACGGCGCGAAGGGCACTGAAGCTTTCTTT.

This clonotype came up a few times. The chain links TRBV12-5 to TRBJ1-3, with D uncertain. This CDR3 comprises 15 residues. CDR1 and CDR2 from the germline V gene are LGHNT and FRNRAP. Trimming took 5 bases from V and 0 from J, leaving 11 bases between them. CDR3 bases: TGTGCTAGTGGTCCTGGATCGTACTCTGGAAACACCATATATTTT. It is translated as CASGPGSYSGNTIYF.

This clonotype was found a few times. The chain joins TRBV10-3 to TRBJ1-4; D not resolved. This CDR3 has 15 amino acids. With 3 bases removed from V and 4 bases from J, the gap between germline ends came to 12 bases. CDR1 and CDR2 from the germline V gene are ENHRY and SYGVKD. This CDR3 is CAISDAGQSNEKLFF. The CDR3 DNA reads as TGTGCCATCAGTGACGCCGGCCAGAGTAATGAAAAACTGTTTTTT.

This clonotype appeared many times. The chain carries TRBV5-1 and TRBJ2-7; the match to TRBD1 covers 12 bases. The CDR3 has 16 residues. J was trimmed by 5 bases and V by 6 bases; bases with no gene match: 12. Germline lookup yields CDR1 SGHRS and CDR2 YFSETQ. The CDR3 nucleotides read TGCGCCAGCACCTCTCTTCCGGGACAGGGGGCTAACGAGCAGTACTTC. It codes for CASTSLPGQGANEQYF. The whole variable domain, remainder taken from reference TRBV5-1 and TRBJ2-7, is KAGVTQTPRYLIKTRGQQVTLSCSPISGHRSVSWYQQTPGQGLQFLFEYFSETQRNKGNFPGRFSGRQFSNSRSEMNVSTLELGDSALYLCASTSLPGQGANEQYFGPGTRLTVT.

The chain employs TRBV7-9 and TRBJ2-4; TRBD2 might be the D (6 bases). Trimming left V 0 bases short and J 8 bases short, with 14 bases between. Germline V gene data show CDR1 as SEHNR and CDR2 as FQNEAQ (reference sequence). This CDR3 is 15 amino acids long. CDR3 in DNA: TGTGCCAGCAGCTTAGCTAGCGGCCCCGGCGACATTCAGTACTTC. This gives the protein CASSLASGPGDIQYF.

This chain connects TRBV21-1 to TRBJ2-7. TRBV21-1 is listed as a pseudogene. The CDR3 sequence is 14 residues long. CDR3 region: CASSKWNCSYEQYF. The CDR3, as DNA: TGTGCCAGCAGCAAATGGAACTGCTCCTACGAGCAGTACTTC.

The chain employs TRBV18 and TRBJ1-4; 7 bases match TRBD1. Trimming cost V 4 bases and J 13 bases; bases outside gene matches: 18. Germline V lookup: CDR1 KGHSH, CDR2 LQKENI. The CDR3 sequence is 16 residues long. The CDR3 nucleotides read TGTGCCAGCTCACGGTCCCTCGGACAGGACACCGGCCCACTGTTTTTT. This codes for CASSRSLGQDTGPLFF.

V and J are TRBV13 and TRBJ1-2; no firm D call. V dropped 7 bases and J dropped 4 bases, with 13 bases sitting between them. The CDR3 runs to 13 residues. CDR1 is PRHDT, CDR2 FYEKMQ, per germline (reference sequence). The DNA for the CDR3 is TGTGCCAGCACCGGCCAGGCTGGCTATGGCTACACCTTC. The encoded protein is CASTGQAGYGYTF.

In this sample, this clonotype turned up many times. The V call is TRBV6-5, the J call TRBJ1-5; D might be TRBD1 (5 bases). This CDR3 has 13 amino acids. Trimming took 6 bases from V and 5 from J, leaving 11 bases between them. CDR1 is MNHEY, CDR2 SVGAGI, per germline. CDR3 sequence (DNA): TGTGCCAGCAGGGGGACGGGTGATCAGCCCCAGCATTTT. Translated: CASRGTGDQPQHF.

This clonotype was recorded many times. The rearrangement uses TRBV21-1 and TRBJ1-4; the D segment call TRBD1 is taken from the table without a DNA check. TRBV21-1 is annotated as a pseudogene. The CDR3 sequence is 15 residues long. The CDR3 reads CASSKRHRFNEKLFF. The CDR3 nucleotides read TGTGCCAGCAGCAAACGGCACAGGTTTAATGAAAAACTGTTTTTT.